These 6 T cell receptor beta chains were sequenced from one sample in a study of blood T cell repertoires in COVID-19. Profiled with immunoSEQ multiplex PCR; TCRdb holds only in-frame clones, not every one. There are 200,000 to 250,000 clones in the sample; about three quarters occur only once, and 7% to 8.5% lies in the top ten. Input material: peripheral blood. Receptor source: a woman in her 70s with acute or convalescent COVID-19.

This sequence joins TRBV20-1 and TRBJ2-1; perhaps TRBD2 as D (5 bases). CDR3 length: 11 amino acids. Germline V gene data show CDR1 as DFQATT and CDR2 as SNEGSKA (reference sequence). Trimming removed 4 bases from V and 9 bases from J, with 10 bases in between. The CDR3 nucleotides read TGCAGTGCTAAGGGAGAAATTGAGCAGTTCTTC. Amino acid sequence: CSAKGEIEQFF.

The J gene is TRBJ2-7, the V gene TRBV2, with 12 bases identical to TRBD2. Germline trimming cut 7 bases from V and 2 bases from J; bases unmatched to any gene: 3. The CDR3 spans 14 residues. CDR1 SNHLY and CDR2 FYNNEI come from the germline V gene. The CDR3 loop reads CASTRTSGTYEQYF. The CDR3 DNA reads TGTGCCAGCACCAGGACTAGCGGGACCTACGAGCAGTACTTC.

The V gene is TRBV12-3 or TRBV12-4, the J gene TRBJ1-2; TRBD1 aligns across 7 bases. This CDR3 has 13 amino acids. V trimming: 6 bases; J trimming: 8 bases; junction bases outside the gene matches: 9. The CDR3 spells CASRVGGGVGYTF. The CDR3 DNA reads as TGTGCCAGCAGAGTAGGGGGCGGAGTGGGCTACACCTTC.

This clone is a singleton in its sample. This chain connects TRBV29-1 to TRBJ2-1; TRBD2 is a possible D gene (7 bases). CDR1 and CDR2 from the germline V gene are SQVTM and ANQGSEA. The V gene lost 2 bases and the J gene lost 15 bases, with 14 bases spanning the gap. This CDR3 region has 11 residues. CDR3 loop: CSVEFGGALFF. In DNA, the CDR3 is TGCAGCGTTGAATTTGGGGGGGCCCTGTTCTTC.

V is TRBV4-3 and J is TRBJ2-5, with 9 bases aligning to TRBD2. V dropped 0 bases and J dropped 2; count of bases not matched to a gene: 10. Germline CDR1 and CDR2: LGHNA and YSLEER. CDR3 length: 18 amino acids. CDR3 in DNA: TGCGCCAGCAGCCAAGAGCGGGGGCCTAGCGGGGAGCAAGAGACCCAGTACTTC. This encodes CASSQERGPSGEQETQYF.

The DNA for the CDR3 is TGTGCCTGGACCGGACCCCGACAGACTTTCTACGAGCAGTACTTC. It is translated as CAWTGPRQTFYEQYF. The chain carries TRBV30 and TRBJ2-7, with a weak D call TRBD1 (5 bases). Trimming cost V 4 bases and J 3 bases, with 19 bases left between them. Germline V CDR1 and CDR2: GTSNPN, SVGIG (reference sequence). The CDR3 is 15 residues long.